A selection of T cell receptor beta chains follows, all from one sample in a study of T-cell reconstitution after alpha-beta-depleted transplantation in children. TCRdb used MiXCR to reprocess the PCR reads, holding one entry per CDR3 protein. The data contain about 340,000 distinct CDR3 sequences, about a tenth of them singletons. The material sequenced was PBMCs from the stem cell graft donor, taken from the stem cell graft. The receptors here all came from a human donor who donated a stem cell graft to a child with acute lymphoblastic leukemia. The CDR3 runs from the conserved cysteine through the conserved F or W. Each record gives: D gene, V gene, clone size, J gene, CDR3 DNA, CDR3 protein. A D gene is named only where the DNA matches it firmly. A clone size is listed for some rows: how often the clone was seen (once, few, many), or a class if it is expanded.

TRBD2	TRBV7-9	NA	TRBJ2-7	TGTGCCAGCAGCCCTGGACTAGCGGGAAACGAGCAGTACTTC	CASSPGLAGNEQYF
NA	TRBV5-1	many	TRBJ2-5	TGCGCCAGCAGCTTGCTCCCTGAAGAGACCCAGTACTTC	CASSLLPEETQYF
NA	TRBV4-3	NA	TRBJ2-5	TGCGCCAGCAGCCAGACGGCGACGTCGGGCCAGTACTTC	CASSQTATSGQYF
NA	TRBV3-1	NA	TRBJ2-3	TGTGCCAGCCGGGAATCCCCAGATACGCAGTATTTT	CASRESPDTQYF
TRBD2	TRBV5-1	few	TRBJ2-7	TGCGCCAGCAGCTTTCTTAGCGGGAGTACCTACGAGCAGTACTTC	CASSFLSGSTYEQYF
NA	TRBV7-3	NA	TRBJ2-1	TGTGCCAGCAGCTCCCTCGGGGGCACCGACAATGAGCAGTTCTTC	CASSSLGGTDNEQFF
NA	TRBV2	few	TRBJ2-1	TGTGCCAGCAGTGAAGCAGCAGTCGGGGGGCCAACGGGTGAGCAGTTCTTC	CASSEAAVGGPTGEQFF
NA	TRBV7-9	few	TRBJ2-3	TGTGCCAGCAGCTTAGAACGGGTCCGCACAGATACGCAGTATTTT	CASSLERVRTDTQYF
NA	TRBV28	NA	TRBJ2-1	TGTGCCAGCAGCATCGAGATAAGTGATTTTTACAATGAGCAGTTCTTC	CASSIEISDFYNEQFF
NA	TRBV5-1	NA	TRBJ2-3	TGCGCCAGCAGCTTGTCCCCCCGGACGGGGGCAGATACGCAGTATTTT	CASSLSPRTGADTQYF
NA	TRBV29-1	few	TRBJ2-3	TGCAGCGTAGAGTACACAGATACGCAGTATTTT	CSVEYTDTQYF
TRBD2	TRBV12-3/TRBV12-4	few	TRBJ2-3	TGTGCCAGCACTCAAGCGGGAGGGCACGATACGCAGTATTTT	CASTQAGGHDTQYF
NA	TRBV20-1	few	TRBJ2-3	TGCAGTGCTAGTGTTCCTGGACACGATACGCAGTATTTT	CSASVPGHDTQYF
NA	TRBV7-9	NA	TRBJ1-3	TGTGCCAGCAGCTTAAGTCGACATTCTGGAAACACCATATATTTT	CASSLSRHSGNTIYF
NA	TRBV5-1	many	TRBJ2-7	TGCGCCAGCAGCTTTCGAGGGGTCAGCTACGAGCAGTACTTC	CASSFRGVSYEQYF
TRBD2	TRBV28	few	TRBJ2-7	TGTGCCAGCAGTTTTCCAGGAGCGGGAGGCTACGAGCAGTACTTC	CASSFPGAGGYEQYF
NA	TRBV7-2	NA	TRBJ2-5	TGTGCCAGCAGCTTAGCGGAGTCCGGGGAGGCCCAAGAGACCCAGTACTTC	CASSLAESGEAQETQYF
TRBD2	TRBV20-1	NA	TRBJ2-1	TGCAGTGCCCCGACTCGAGGCGGGACTAGCGGGGGGAGGGAGCAGTTCTTC	CSAPTRGGTSGGREQFF